What follows are 27 T cell receptor beta chains derived from one specimen sequenced in a study of Ad26.COV2.S vaccination and SARS-CoV-2 variants. This table comes from immunoSEQ multiplex PCR, and its TCRdb copy is limited to in-frame clones, with some not included. The sample has approximately 300,000 clones, just under 85% seen once. Regarding treatment: over 15 received Ad26.COV2.S at low or high dose, single or two shots; five or six received placebo; per-sample allocation not given. Sampling was performed 63 days after the first vaccine or placebo injection. This specimen consisted of peripheral blood, obtained in a trial of Ad26.COV2.S vaccine versus placebo. These receptor sequences come from a person between 18 and 65 years old who received the Ad26.COV2.S COVID-19 vaccine or a placebo.

This chain uses TRBV9 with TRBJ1-2, with 8 bases lining up with TRBD1. Germline V gene lookup returns CDR1 SGDLS and CDR2 YYNGEE. The CDR3 runs 13 residues. Trimming cost V 2 bases and J 6 bases; bases outside gene matches: 3. The CDR3 loop reads CASSVDRGHGYTF. The CDR3 nucleotides are TGTGCCAGCAGCGTCGACAGGGGACATGGCTACACCTTC.

CDR3 sequence reads: CSVGKGDSNQPQHF. The CDR3 nucleotides read TGCAGCGTTGGCAAGGGGGATAGCAATCAGCCCCAGCATTTT. The chain combines TRBV29-1 with TRBJ1-5; maybe TRBD1 (6 bases). Looked up from germline, CDR1 is SQVTM and CDR2 is ANQGSEA. There are 14 residues in the CDR3. V was trimmed by 4 bases and J by 0 bases, leaving 10 bases between them.

The chain has TRBV5-4 and TRBJ1-1, with a possible D match to TRBD1 (5 bases). V lost 4 bases, J lost 1 base, and 8 bases lay in between. The CDR3 totals 13 residues. CDR1 and CDR2 (germline): SGHNT, YYREEE (reference sequence). CDR3 DNA: TGTGCCAGCAGCCCAGGGACGAACACTGAAGCTTTCTTT. Translating it yields CASSPGTNTEAFF.

J is TRBJ1-5 and V is TRBV18; D is unresolved. Trimming shortened V by 3 bases and J by 5 bases, and 14 bases separated the two germline ends. The CDR3 length is 15 residues. The germline CDR1 and CDR2 sequences are KGHSH and LQKENI. CDR3 residues: CASSPTSAWDQPQHF. CDR3 sequence (DNA): TGTGCCAGCTCACCGACCTCCGCATGGGATCAGCCCCAGCATTTT.

The chain's CDR3 is CASSYGDRDETEAFF. In DNA, the CDR3 is TGCGCCAGCAGCTATGGAGACAGGGATGAAACTGAAGCTTTCTTT. The chain employs TRBV5-1 and TRBJ1-1, with TRBD1 matching 7 bases. This CDR3 has 15 amino acids. Losses at the gene ends were 3 bases for V and 5 bases for J; bases not matched to a gene: 10. Looked up from germline, CDR1 is SGHRS and CDR2 is YFSETQ. The full variable domain, rest sourced from reference TRBV5-1 and TRBJ1-1, is KAGVTQTPRYLIKTRGQQVTLSCSPISGHRSVSWYQQTPGQGLQFLFEYFSETQRNKGNFPGRFSGRQFSNSRSEMNVSTLELGDSALYLCASSYGDRDETEAFFGQGTRLTVV.

This clone was seen a few times. V and J are TRBV5-8 and TRBJ2-5, with 7 bases matching TRBD1. Trimming removed 2 bases from V and 2 bases from J; junction bases left unmatched: 9. CDR3 length: 16 amino acids. Germline loops: CDR1 SGHTS, CDR2 YDEGEE. The CDR3 coding sequence is TGTGCCAGCAGCTTCGACGCCGACAGGGCTCAAGAGACCCAGTACTTC. This encodes CASSFDADRAQETQYF. Supplemented by reference TRBV5-8 and TRBJ2-5, the full variable domain reads EAGVTQSPTHLIKTRGQQATLRCSPISGHTSVYWYQQALGLGLQFLLWYDEGEERNRGNFPPRFSGRQFPNYSSELNVNALELEDSALYLCASSFDADRAQETQYFGPGTRLLVL.

V usage is TRBV6-5 and J usage is TRBJ1-2; no clear D gene. Germline CDR1 reads MNHEY; CDR2 reads SVGAGI. CDR3 size: 11 residues. Trimming left V 4 bases short and J 7 bases short, with 7 bases between. The chain's CDR3 is CASSFGAGYTF. Here the CDR3 DNA reads TGTGCCAGCAGTTTCGGAGCTGGCTACACCTTC.

The J gene is TRBJ1-6, the V gene TRBV19; unclear D gene. Trimming stripped 3 bases from V and 13 bases from J, with 10 bases between. Looked up from germline, CDR1 is LNHDA and CDR2 is SQIVND (reference sequence). This CDR3 has 12 residues. CDR3 DNA sequence: TGTGCCAGTAGTATCGAATTTTCGCCCCTCCACTTT. It codes for CASSIEFSPLHF.

This clone has a single count. This chain uses TRBV6-5 with TRBJ1-1, with D uncertain. The CDR3 runs 15 residues. Trimming removed 0 bases at V and 8 bases at J, with 16 bases between. Per the germline V gene, CDR1 is MNHEY and CDR2 is SVGAGI. CDR3 amino acids: CASSYSYSPGREAFF. The CDR3 bases are TGTGCCAGCAGTTACTCGTATAGCCCCGGGCGAGAAGCTTTCTTT.

The rearrangement joins TRBV10-3 to TRBJ2-5, with D uncertain. The germline V gene encodes CDR1 ENHRY and CDR2 SYGVKD. V lost 0 bases and J 5 bases, leaving 4 bases between the germline ends. This CDR3 is 12 amino acids long. The CDR3 protein is CAISESRETQYF. CDR3 in DNA: TGTGCCATCAGTGAGTCGAGGGAGACCCAGTACTTC.

A few counts support this clone. This chain uses TRBV7-6 with TRBJ1-3; 7 nucleotides align to TRBD1. The CDR3 covers 15 residues. Germline V gives CDR1 SGHVS, CDR2 FNYEAQ. Trimming cost V 5 bases and J 0 bases; bases outside gene matches: 4. The CDR3 region is CASSPTGSSGNTIYF. The CDR3 nucleotides are TGTGCCAGCAGCCCGACAGGGAGCTCTGGAAACACCATATATTTT.

J is TRBJ1-3 and V is TRBV13, with 11 bases that match TRBD1. V shed 4 bases, J shed 0 bases, and the junction held 8 bases outside the gene matches. From germline, CDR1 is PRHDT and CDR2 FYEKMQ (reference sequence). CDR3 length equals 18 residues. The CDR3: CASSYRLGTGGSGNTIYF. The CDR3, as DNA: TGTGCCAGCAGCTATAGGCTCGGGACAGGGGGCTCTGGAAACACCATATATTTT.

The rearrangement joins TRBV11-2 to TRBJ1-1; no clear D gene. The germline gives CDR1 SGHAT, CDR2 FQNNGV. V lost 3 bases and J lost 3, with 14 bases in between. The length of the CDR3 is 15 residues. This CDR3 reads CASSLAPTYHTEAFF. CDR3 DNA: TGTGCCAGCAGCTTGGCTCCGACTTATCACACTGAAGCTTTCTTT.

The chain joins TRBV12-5 to TRBJ2-2; 8 bases are a match to TRBD1. CDR1 LGHNT and CDR2 FRNRAP come from the germline V gene. There are 17 residues in the CDR3. V shed 2 bases, J shed 5 bases, and the junction held 10 bases outside the gene matches. The CDR3 nucleotides are TGTGCTAGTGGTTTGCCCCCGACAGGGGAATCGACCGGGGAGCTGTTTTTT. Translating it yields CASGLPPTGESTGELFF. The full variable domain, its missing parts supplied by reference TRBV12-5 and TRBJ2-2, is DARVTQTPRHKVTEMGQEVTMRCQPILGHNTVFWYRQTMMQGLELLAYFRNRAPLDDSGMPKDRFSAEMPDATLATLKIQPSEPRDSAVYFCASGLPPTGESTGELFFGEGSRLTVL.

This clone was found a few times. The chain uses TRBV19 and TRBJ2-2, with unresolved D. Germline CDR1 reads LNHDA; CDR2 reads SQIVND (reference sequence). This CDR3 region has 15 residues. V was cut by 2 bases and J by 0 bases, with 7 bases left in between. Written as DNA, the CDR3 is TGTGCCAGTAGTATATCCGTAGCGAACACCGGGGAGCTGTTTTTT. The encoded protein is CASSISVANTGELFF.

The rearrangement uses TRBV6-5 and TRBJ2-3; D unresolved. The germline V gene has CDR1 MNHEY and CDR2 SVGAGI. The CDR3 contains 15 residues. The V gene lost 0 bases and the J gene lost 2 bases, with 9 bases spanning the gap. This CDR3 is CASSYSLGTTDTQYF. The CDR3, as DNA: TGTGCCAGCAGTTACTCTTTAGGAACCACAGATACGCAGTATTTT.

J is TRBJ2-3 and V is TRBV18, with TRBD2 identical over 10 bases. The CDR3 covers 17 residues. The V gene's germline CDR1 is KGHSH and CDR2 LQKENI. Trimming removed 4 bases from V and 4 bases from J; junction bases left unmatched: 11. The chain's CDR3 is CASSRKSGGASPDTQYF. The CDR3 region has the DNA TGTGCCAGCTCACGTAAGAGCGGGGGGGCATCACCAGATACGCAGTATTTT.

The rearrangement links TRBV5-4 to TRBJ2-7; D may be TRBD2 (6 bases). This CDR3 contains 17 residues. Looked up from germline, CDR1 is SGHNT and CDR2 is YYREEE (reference sequence). V lost 0 bases, J lost 2 bases, and 18 bases lay in between. The CDR3 here is CASSLGKLGGAPYEQYF. The CDR3 nucleotides are TGTGCCAGCAGCTTGGGTAAATTAGGAGGGGCCCCCTACGAGCAGTACTTC.

V and J are TRBV7-3 and TRBJ2-1; 7 positions agree with TRBD2. Trimming took 5 bases from V and 4 from J; bases not matched to a gene: 2. This CDR3 contains 13 residues. CDR1 is SGHTA, CDR2 FQGTGA, per germline. CDR3 protein: CASSRSGYNEQFF. In DNA, the CDR3 is TGTGCCAGCAGCCGTAGCGGGTACAATGAGCAGTTCTTC.

V gene TRBV2 combines with J gene TRBJ2-5; 12 bases match TRBD2. This CDR3 is 15 amino acids long. Losses at the gene ends were 5 bases for V and 5 bases for J; bases not matched to a gene: 6. The germline gives CDR1 SNHLY, CDR2 FYNNEI. CDR3 sequence: CASSSLAGGSETQYF. CDR3 DNA sequence: TGTGCCAGCAGTTCGCTAGCGGGGGGGTCGGAGACCCAGTACTTC.

The chain carries TRBV5-4 and TRBJ2-3; TRBD2 aligns across 7 bases. CDR3 length equals 17 residues. Trimming at V came to 5 bases and at J to 3 bases, leaving 15 bases not matched to a gene. Looked up from germline, CDR1 is SGHNT and CDR2 is YYREEE (reference sequence). The CDR3 loop reads CASSYAGGSRQTDTQYF. The CDR3 DNA reads as TGTGCCAGCAGTTACGCCGGGGGGAGTCGGCAAACAGATACGCAGTATTTT. The entire variable domain, with the rest obtained from reference TRBV5-4 and TRBJ2-3, is as follows: ETGVTQSPTHLIKTRGQQVTLRCSSQSGHNTVSWYQQALGQGPQFIFQYYREEENGRGNFPPRFSGLQFPNYSSELNVNALELDDSALYLCASSYAGGSRQTDTQYFGPGTRLTVL.

This clone was counted ten times or more. This chain uses TRBV5-5 with TRBJ1-2, with TRBD1 matching over 8 bases. This CDR3 region has 15 residues. The V segment lost 5 bases and the J segment 2 bases; nucleotides outside the gene matches: 8. Germline CDR1 reads SGHKS; CDR2 reads YYEKEE (reference sequence). DNA for the CDR3: TGTGCCAGCAGTTTCGGGACAGGAGTAAACTATGGCTACACCTTC. Translating gives CASSFGTGVNYGYTF. Using reference TRBV5-5 and TRBJ1-2 for the parts outside the CDR3, the full variable domain is DAGVTQSPTHLIKTRGQQVTLRCSPISGHKSVSWYQQVLGQGPQFIFQYYEKEERGRGNFPDRFSARQFPNYSSELNVNALLLGDSALYLCASSFGTGVNYGYTFGSGTRLTVV.

V is TRBV7-2 and J is TRBJ1-6; D perhaps matches TRBD1 (5 bases). Trimming cost V 4 bases and J 14 bases, with 21 bases left between them. The germline V gene encodes CDR1 SGHTA and CDR2 FQGNSA. The CDR3 contains 15 residues. The DNA of the CDR3 is TGTGCCAGCAGCTCCCCCCGGGGACGGCTATTCGCCCTCCACTTT. Its protein is CASSSPRGRLFALHF.

The chain is built from TRBV3-1 (or the pseudogene TRBV3-2) and TRBJ2-7; 10 bases map to TRBD1. The CDR3 is made up of 14 amino acids. The V segment lost 8 bases and the J segment 5 bases; nucleotides outside the gene matches: 9. The V gene's germline CDR1 is LGHDT and CDR2 YNNKEL (reference sequence). The CDR3 reads CASGIRDRGDEQYF. For the CDR3, the DNA is TGTGCCAGCGGGATCCGGGACAGGGGCGACGAGCAGTACTTC.

The chain joins TRBV4-1 to TRBJ2-5; no firm D call. The V end was cut by 1 base, the J end by 5 bases, with 11 bases between. Germline V CDR1 and CDR2: MGHRA, YSYEKL. This CDR3 comprises 14 residues. CDR3 sequence: CASSQGGDSETQYF. CDR3 in DNA: TGCGCCAGCAGCCAAGGTGGGGATTCGGAGACCCAGTACTTC.

A note on this clone: Other nucleotide sequences from this sample produce the same CDR3. The chain combines TRBV19 with TRBJ2-1; 11 positions agree with TRBD1. Germline CDR1 is LNHDA and CDR2 is SQIVND (reference sequence). Trimming cost V 6 bases and J 10 bases; bases outside gene matches: 5. This CDR3 is built from 13 residues. CDR3 DNA sequence: TGTGCCAGTAGGGGGACAGGGGGGTACGAGCAGTTCTTC. Protein sequence: CASRGTGGYEQFF. Filled out from reference TRBV19 and TRBJ2-1, the complete variable domain reads DGGITQSPKYLFRKEGQNVTLSCEQNLNHDAMYWYRQDPGQGLRLIYYSQIVNDFQKGDIAEGYSVSREKKESFPLTVTSAQKNPTAFYLCASRGTGGYEQFFGPGTRLTVL.

This sequence joins TRBV6-5 and TRBJ2-5; D unclear. V lost 2 bases, J lost 4 bases, and 14 bases lay in between. Germline V gene sequence: CDR1 MNHEY, CDR2 SVGAGI. This CDR3 is built from 15 residues. The CDR3, as DNA: TGTGCCAGCAGTTACCGCCCAGGACCCCGAGAGACCCAGTACTTC. Protein: CASSYRPGPRETQYF.